A selection of T cell receptor beta chains follows, all from one sample in a study of T cells in Graves' hyperthyroidism and ophthalmopathy. TCRdb independently ran MiXCR on the multiplex PCR reads; one entry per CDR3 protein. The table records some 250,000 distinct CDR3 sequences, about 15% of them present only once. Sequenced input: blood. These receptors were obtained from a woman between 40 and 55 years old with Graves' hyperthyroidism that later progressed to Graves' ophthalmopathy. Each CDR3 is given with its conserved first and last residue. A D gene is named only where the DNA matches it firmly. Clone size is stated in some rows and not others, as once, few, many or a class when expanded.

D gene	V gene	clone size	J gene	CDR3 DNA	CDR3 protein
-	TRBV5-1	few	TRBJ2-7	TGCGCCAGCAGTCCTGGAAGCTCGGGGGAGCAGTACTTC	CASSPGSSGEQYF
TRBD2	TRBV12-3/TRBV12-4	many	TRBJ2-3	TGTGCCAGCAGTTGGGTCCCTAGCGGGTCCGAACCCCATACGCAGTATTTT	CASSWVPSGSEPHTQYF
-	TRBV28	many	TRBJ1-5	TGTGCCAGCAGTTTAGCGGGGGGCCTTAGCAATCAGCCCCAGCATTTT	CASSLAGGLSNQPQHF
-	TRBV11-2	-	TRBJ2-5	TGTGCCAGCAGCTTACGCCCCTCAGGGGAGACCCAGTACTTC	CASSLRPSGETQYF
-	TRBV25-1	many	TRBJ2-7	TGTGCCAGCAGCGAAGGGGTAGACTCCTACGAGCAGTACTTC	CASSEGVDSYEQYF
TRBD1	TRBV6-4	-	TRBJ1-6	TGTGCCAGCAGTGAAGGGACAGGGGCTACACCCCTCCACTTT	CASSEGTGATPLHF
-	TRBV2	many	TRBJ2-3	TGTGCCAGCAGTGGTTATGAGGCGGGATACACAGATACGCAGTATTTT	CASSGYEAGYTDTQYF
-	TRBV9	many	TRBJ1-2	TGTGCCAGCAGCCCAAACTTAGATGGCTACACCTTC	CASSPNLDGYTF
TRBD1	TRBV2	many	TRBJ1-4	TGTGCCAGCAGAGGGGGCGCTGGAGAAAGACTGTTTTTT	CASRGGAGERLFF
-	TRBV12-3/TRBV12-4	many	TRBJ1-5	TGTGCCAGCAGTGGGGAACGTTTTCAGCCCCAGCATTTT	CASSGERFQPQHF
-	TRBV7-8	many	TRBJ1-6	TGTGCCAGCAGCTTGACCCCTGGGATTTATAATTCACCCCTCCACTTT	CASSLTPGIYNSPLHF
-	TRBV6-2/TRBV6-3	many	TRBJ2-7	TGTGCCAGCAGTTACTCAGGGACCTACGAGCAGTACTTC	CASSYSGTYEQYF
TRBD2	TRBV4-1	-	TRBJ2-5	TGCGCCAGCAGCCAATTTAGCGGGCCCCTTCAAGAGACCCAGTACTTC	CASSQFSGPLQETQYF
-	TRBV28	many	TRBJ1-5	TGTGCCAGCAGTCCACCGGAAGGATCCGGCAATCAGCCCCAGCATTTT	CASSPPEGSGNQPQHF
-	TRBV6-1	few	TRBJ2-1	TGTGCCAGCAGTGAAGCTTCGTCCGGCCGCGAGCAGTTCTTC	CASSEASSGREQFF
TRBD2	TRBV6-1	few	TRBJ2-3	TGTGCCAGCAGCCCTCGGGGGGTGAGCACAGATACGCAGTATTTT	CASSPRGVSTDTQYF
-	TRBV11-2	many	TRBJ1-1	TGTGCCAGCAGGAGACCCGGACAGATCACTGAAGCTTTCTTT	CASRRPGQITEAFF
TRBD1	TRBV6-2/TRBV6-3	many	TRBJ2-1	TGTGCCAGCAGTTACCGAACCGGACAGGGGTTCGGTGAGCAGTTCTTC	CASSYRTGQGFGEQFF
-	TRBV5-6	-	TRBJ2-7	TGTGCCAGCAGCTTGGTGACAACCTACGAGCAGTACTTC	CASSLVTTYEQYF
-	TRBV30	many	TRBJ1-5	TGTGCCTGGAGTCTGGGGGGTAATCAGCCCCAGCATTTT	CAWSLGGNQPQHF
TRBD2	TRBV7-9	many	TRBJ2-7	TGTGCCAGCAGCCCGGGGGGGGAGCGGGCCGCCTACGAGCAGTACTTC	CASSPGGERAAYEQYF
TRBD2	TRBV28	-	TRBJ2-2	TGTGCCAGTAGTCCTCCCAGCGGGAGGAGCACCGGGGAGCTGTTTTTT	CASSPPSGRSTGELFF
TRBD1	TRBV27	many	TRBJ2-7	TGTGCCAGCAGTACCCGCGACAGGGGGGCCTACGAGCAGTACTTC	CASSTRDRGAYEQYF
-	TRBV2	many	TRBJ2-2	TGTGCCAGCTCGGGGGACTTAACCACCGGGGAGCTGTTTTTT	CASSGDLTTGELFF
TRBD2	TRBV20-1	-	TRBJ2-5	TGCAGTGCTAGAGCCGGGACTAGCGGGACCCAGTACTTC	CSARAGTSGTQYF
-	TRBV12-3/TRBV12-4	many	TRBJ2-3	TGTGCCAGCAGTTTAGGTCGGGGGAGCACAGATACGCAGTATTTT	CASSLGRGSTDTQYF
-	TRBV4-1	many	TRBJ2-7	TGCGCCAGCAGCCAAGAGACGGTGAGTCCCGAGCAGTACTTC	CASSQETVSPEQYF
TRBD1	TRBV6-1	many	TRBJ2-3	TGTGCCTGCAAGACAGGGCTCGGCACAGATACGCAGTATTTT	CACKTGLGTDTQYF
-	TRBV12-3/TRBV12-4	many	TRBJ1-5	TGTGCCAGCAGTTCCCCGGGGTACACTAGCAATCAGCCCCAGCATTTT	CASSSPGYTSNQPQHF
-	TRBV4-1	-	TRBJ2-1	TGCGCCAGCAGCCGTCTCATTATTGGACGGCGGTTCTTC	CASSRLIIGRRFF
-	TRBV5-4	-	TRBJ2-1	TGTGCCAGCAGCTTGGAGGGACCGACTCTGGGGAATGAGCAGTTCTTC	CASSLEGPTLGNEQFF
-	TRBV6-5	many	TRBJ2-3	TGTGCCAGCAGTTACTCGAGCGTGGACACAGATACGCAGTATTTT	CASSYSSVDTDTQYF
TRBD1	TRBV5-4	few	TRBJ2-7	TGTGCCAGCAGCTCGATAACCGGGACAGGGGAGCAGTACTTC	CASSSITGTGEQYF
TRBD2	TRBV10-3	many	TRBJ2-2	TGTGCCATCAGTGAACCGGTAGTAGCGGGGCTCACCGGGGAGCTGTTTTTT	CAISEPVVAGLTGELFF
-	TRBV4-1	many	TRBJ2-7	TGCGCCAGCAGCCAGGGGACTTTGATACCTTACGAGCAGTACTTC	CASSQGTLIPYEQYF
-	TRBV6-1	many	TRBJ2-1	TGTGCCAGCAGTTACGGCGGAACCCTTTACAATGAGCAGTTCTTC	CASSYGGTLYNEQFF
TRBD1	TRBV24-1	many	TRBJ2-5	TGTGCCACCAGTGCCCTGGGACAGGGCAAGGAGACCCAGTACTTC	CATSALGQGKETQYF
-	TRBV10-2	many	TRBJ1-5	TGCGCCAGCAGTGAGTCGCAGGTTAGCAATCAGCCCCAGCATTTT	CASSESQVSNQPQHF
-	TRBV12-3/TRBV12-4	many	TRBJ2-3	TGTGCCAGCAGCGCGACAGACACAGATACGCAGTATTTT	CASSATDTDTQYF
-	TRBV15	many	TRBJ2-7	TGTGCCACCAGCGAGGGCGGGCTTCCTATCTCCTACGAGCAGTACTTC	CATSEGGLPISYEQYF
-	TRBV2	many	TRBJ1-1	TGTGCCAGCAGTGAAGGGGTGAACACTGAAGCTTTCTTT	CASSEGVNTEAFF
-	TRBV28	-	TRBJ1-2	TGTGCCAGCAGTGTCGACTATGGCTACACCTTC	CASSVDYGYTF
TRBD2	TRBV5-6	-	TRBJ2-1	TGTGCCAGCAGCCTGACTAGCGGGAGTGAGCAGTTCTTC	CASSLTSGSEQFF
-	TRBV6-2/TRBV6-3	many	TRBJ2-6	TGTGCCAGCAGGCAGGCTGGGGCCAACGTCCTGACTTTC	CASRQAGANVLTF
-	TRBV28	many	TRBJ2-5	TGTGCCAGCAGTTGGAGGGGGTTACAAGAGACCCAGTACTTC	CASSWRGLQETQYF
-	TRBV20-1	many	TRBJ1-2	TGCAGTGCTTCCCGGGACATCCCTAACTATGGCTACACCTTC	CSASRDIPNYGYTF
TRBD2	TRBV2	-	TRBJ2-1	TGTGCCAGCAGCCAGGGACTAGCGTCGTCTGAGCAGTTCTTC	CASSQGLASSEQFF
-	TRBV29-1	many	TRBJ2-5	TGCAGCGTCGACCTAGCGCGGGAGACCCAGTACTTC	CSVDLARETQYF
TRBD1	TRBV28	many	TRBJ1-1	TGTGCCAGCAGTGGGCGGACAGGTTTGAACACTGAAGCTTTCTTT	CASSGRTGLNTEAFF
-	TRBV7-9	many	TRBJ2-7	TGTGCCAGCAGCGACGGGGACAACTACGAGCAGTACTTC	CASSDGDNYEQYF
-	TRBV3-1	few	TRBJ1-3	TGTGCCAGCAGCACAACGTCTACAGAGGGAAACACCATATATTTT	CASSTTSTEGNTIYF
-	TRBV4-1	many	TRBJ1-1	TGCGCCAGCAGCCAACTCCACTCGACAGTGAACACTGAAGCTTTCTTT	CASSQLHSTVNTEAFF
-	TRBV7-2	many	TRBJ1-1	TGTGCCAGCAGCTTATACGAGGAGAACACTGAAGCTTTCTTT	CASSLYEENTEAFF